One and the same sample provided the 22 T cell receptor beta chains below, sequenced in a study of tumor-infiltrating lymphocytes in primary liver carcinoma. Synthesis of TCR beta cDNA was carried out from about 0.55 ug total RNA with a constant-region primer. A slightly modified ARM-PCR protocol with three nested multiplex PCR rounds produced these TCR beta libraries. TRBV1-TRBV30 forward primers paired with a C-beta reverse primer were used in the first two PCR rounds, which ran approximately 10 cycles each. TCRdb reprocessed the multiplex PCR reads with MiXCR, giving one entry per CDR3 protein. The table lists almost 200,000 distinct CDR3 sequences, about two thirds of them singletons. In addition to blood RNA drawn from unsorted whole blood, germline DNA was extracted. What was sequenced was peripheral blood. All receptors derive from a woman aged 55 to 70 with primary liver carcinoma and hepatitis B virus infection.

A word on this clonotype: One end of the junction does not line up with germline, which may come from a read error. The chain couples TRBV5-1 to TRBJ1-3; D perhaps matches TRBD1 (6 bases). CDR1 is SGHRS, CDR2 YFSETQ, per germline. The CDR3 contains 14 residues. In DNA form, the CDR3 reads TGCGCAAGCAGTTTGACAGGTACTGGAAACACCATATATTTT. Encoded protein: CASSLTGTGNTIYF.

The chain employs TRBV29-1 and TRBJ2-3; no firm D call. Trimming cost V 6 bases and J 1 base, with 5 bases left between them. Per the germline V gene, CDR1 is SQVTM and CDR2 is ANQGSEA. CDR3 length: 11 residues. The CDR3 loop reads CSVGGTDTQYF. For the CDR3, the DNA is TGCAGCGTCGGAGGCACAGATACGCAGTATTTT.

Ten or more counts support this clonotype. The chain couples TRBV4-1 to TRBJ1-1, with a weak D call TRBD1 (6 bases). This CDR3 region has 13 residues. V was trimmed by 3 bases and J by 5 bases, leaving 10 bases between them. CDR1 and CDR2 (germline): MGHRA, YSYEKL. This chain's CDR3 is CASSHRGQTEAFF. CDR3 DNA: TGCGCCAGCAGCCATCGCGGACAGACTGAAGCTTTCTTT.

This clonotype turned up a few times. CDR3 sequence (DNA): TGTGCCAGCAGCCAAGGCAGGGGGCCTTATGGCTACACCTTC. Amino acids: CASSQGRGPYGYTF. V is TRBV14 and J is TRBJ1-2; 8 bases match TRBD1. CDR1 is SGHDN and CDR2 is FVKESK in the germline V gene. This CDR3 spans 14 amino acids. V trimming: 1 base; J trimming: 5 bases; junction bases outside the gene matches: 3. Together with reference TRBV14 and TRBJ1-2, the CDR3 gives the full variable domain: EAGVTQFPSHSVIEKGQTVTLRCDPISGHDNLYWYRRVMGKEIKFLLHFVKESKQDESGMPNNRFLAERTGGTYSTLKVQPAELEDSGVYFCASSQGRGPYGYTFGSGTRLTVV.

Worth noting for this clonotype: A much bigger clone sits one base away, suggesting this may be a read error. The J gene is TRBJ2-7, the V gene TRBV14; the match to TRBD1 covers 7 bases. The J call may be in error: the DNA end matches TRBJ2-1 better. Germline CDR1 reads SGHDN; CDR2 reads FVKESK. The CDR3 totals 16 residues. The CDR3 protein is CASSQAVRGLTYEQFF. DNA of the CDR3: TGTGCCAGCAGCCAAGCGGTCAGGGGGTTAACCTACGAGCAGTTCTTC.

The rearrangement links TRBV11-2 to TRBJ2-1; TRBD2 matches at 11 bases. The CDR3 extends over 16 amino acids. V lost 8 bases and J lost 12; bases outside the gene matches: 18. Germline CDR1 and CDR2: SGHAT and FQNNGV. This chain's CDR3 is CASGPLAGGGEGRQFF. The DNA for the CDR3 is TGTGCCAGCGGCCCTCTAGCGGGAGGAGGGGAGGGGAGGCAGTTCTTC.

As concerns this clonotype: A much larger clone lies one base from this, so it may be a read error. J is TRBJ2-2 and V is TRBV5-1, with a tentative D call TRBD2 (6 bases). Germline-derived CDR1 and CDR2 are SGHRS and YFSETQ. V lost 4 bases and J lost 6, with 19 bases in between. This CDR3 contains 16 residues. In DNA, the CDR3 is TGCGCCAGCAGCCGCAGGAGGGAAAAACGGGCCGGGGAGCTGTTTTTT. This sequence encodes CASSRRREKRAGELFF.

About this clonotype itself: A junction boundary mismatches the germline segment, possibly from a read error. V is TRBV11-2 and J is TRBJ2-1; D may be TRBD1 or TRBD2 (6 bases each). The CDR3 length is 14 residues. The germline CDR1 and CDR2 sequences are SGHAT and FQNNGV. The CDR3 here is CAGSLDWRGNEQFF. CDR3 nucleotide sequence: TGTGCCGGCAGCTTAGACTGGAGGGGGAATGAGCAGTTCTTC.

This rearrangement joins TRBV5-4 to TRBJ2-2; TRBD2 might be the D (7 bases). Germline lookup yields CDR1 SGHNT and CDR2 YYREEE (reference sequence). CDR3 size: 16 residues. V lost 2 bases to trimming and J lost 5 bases, with 16 bases between them. CDR3: CASSFTPRGGTGELFF. The CDR3 DNA follows: TGTGCCAGCAGCTTCACCCCGAGGGGGGGTACCGGGGAGCTGTTTTTT.

Points on this clonotype: This may stem from a read error, because a much larger clone lies one nucleotide away. V is TRBV6-6 and J is TRBJ2-7; 8 bases are a match to TRBD2. Per the germline V gene, CDR1 is MNHNY and CDR2 is SVGAGI (reference sequence). V dropped 11 bases and J dropped 2; count of bases not matched to a gene: 11. The CDR3 sequence is 14 residues long. The CDR3 region is CAGTPTSETYEQYF. The CDR3 nucleotides read TGTGCCGGCACCCCGACTAGCGAGACCTACGAGCAGTACTTC.

Of note for this clonotype: With a much larger clone just one base away, this may be a read error. V is TRBV28 and J is TRBJ2-7; 9 nucleotides agree with TRBD2. Per the germline V gene, CDR1 is MDHEN and CDR2 is SYDVKM. The CDR3 is made up of 15 amino acids. CDR3 amino acids: CASSEPGTSTLEEYF. Written as DNA, the CDR3 is TGTGCCAGCAGCGAACCCGGGACTAGCACCCTCGAGGAGTACTTC.

Details on this clonotype: At one end, the junction sequence differs from germline, possibly due to a read error. The V gene is TRBV28, the J gene TRBJ2-7, with a possible D match to TRBD2 (6 bases). This CDR3 has 14 residues. Germline V gene sequence: CDR1 MDHEN, CDR2 SYDVKM. In DNA form, the CDR3 reads TGTGCCAGCAGTTTTGCGGGATACGCCTACGACCAGTACTTC. Amino acid sequence: CASSFAGYAYDQYF. Using reference TRBV28 and TRBJ2-7 for the parts outside the CDR3, the full variable domain is DVKVTQSSRYLVKRTGEKVFLECVQDMDHENMFWYRQDPGLGLRLIYFSYDVKMKEKGDIPEGYSVSREKKERFSLILESASTNQTSMYLCASSFAGYAYDQYFGPGTRLTVT.

With regard to this clonotype: Given the absence of the conserved phenylalanine or tryptophan at the CDR3 end, a read error is likely. The chain employs TRBV12-3 or TRBV12-4 and TRBJ2-3, with D hard to call. Trimming removed 4 bases from V and 2 bases from J, with 10 bases in between. The CDR3 length is 14 residues. CDR3: CASSSGGSTDTQYL. The CDR3 nucleotides are TGTGCCAGCAGTTCGGGCGGATCCACAGATACGCAGTATTTG.

Notes on this clonotype: The junction shows a germline mismatch at one end, possibly a read error. The chain recombines TRBV4-1 with TRBJ2-7; 14 nucleotides align to TRBD2. This CDR3 is built from 17 residues. Per germline, CDR1 MGHRA and CDR2 YSYEKL. CDR3 nucleotide sequence: TGCGCAAGCAGCCAGCTTATGGGACTAGCGGGAGTACACGAGCAGTACTTC. Its protein is CASSQLMGLAGVHEQYF.

The chain uses TRBV12-3 or TRBV12-4 and TRBJ1-3; possibly TRBD1 for D (6 bases). This CDR3 has 13 residues. V lost 9 bases to trimming and J lost 8 bases, with 17 bases between them. The CDR3 DNA reads TGTGCCAGGTATACAGGGATCAGAGACACCATATATTTT. Translation gives CARYTGIRDTIYF.

Regarding this clonotype: Sequence at one end of the junction differs from germline and may be a read error. This chain joins TRBV28 and TRBJ2-3; maybe TRBD2 (5 bases). The CDR3 runs 15 residues. Looked up from germline, CDR1 is MDHEN and CDR2 is SYDVKM. Here the CDR3 DNA reads TGTGCCGGCAGGAAGAAGCGACTAAGCACAGATACGCTGTATTTT. It is translated as CAGRKKRLSTDTLYF.

This clonotype has only one observation. Being one base from a much bigger clone, this may be a read error. It is likely a read error, because the conserved phenylalanine at the end of the CDR3 is missing. The chain couples TRBV6-1 to TRBJ2-3; the D is unclear. Germline loops: CDR1 MNHNS, CDR2 SASEGT. Trimming pared 7 bases from V and 1 base from J, leaving 9 bases between. CDR3 length equals 13 residues. The CDR3 protein is CASMKDGTDTQYL. Here the CDR3 DNA reads TGTGCCAGCATGAAGGACGGCACAGATACGCAGTATCTT.

At least ten counts were recorded for this clonotype. The chain combines TRBV29-1 with TRBJ2-3, with 10 bases fitting TRBD2. CDR3 length equals 14 residues. The germline gives CDR1 SQVTM, CDR2 ANQGSEA. V trimming: 8 bases; J trimming: 4 bases; junction bases outside the gene matches: 9. In DNA form, the CDR3 reads TGCAGCACTAAGCTGCTAGCGGGAGCAGATACGCAGTATTTT. Translated: CSTKLLAGADTQYF.

The V call is TRBV9, the J call TRBJ2-2; D unresolved. This CDR3 contains 15 residues. V was pared by 5 bases and J by 0 bases, with 11 bases between. The V gene's germline CDR1 is SGDLS and CDR2 YYNGEE. The CDR3 sequence: CASSGTVSNTGELFF. The CDR3 nucleotides are TGTGCCAGCAGTGGAACAGTTTCGAACACCGGGGAGCTGTTTTTT.

The CDR3 bases are TGTGCCAGCAGTGGGGGACAGTATAGCAATCAGCCCCAGTATTTT. It translates to CASSGGQYSNQPQYF. The V gene is TRBV6-1, the J gene TRBJ1-5, with 7 bases aligning to TRBD1. The J call could be wrong; TRBJ2-3 is a better fit for the DNA end. CDR1 and CDR2 from the germline V gene are MNHNS and SASEGT. The length of the CDR3 is 15 residues.

This clonotype was counted ten times or more. J is TRBJ2-5 and V is TRBV6-1, with D tentatively TRBD1 (5 bases). In germline, CDR1 is MNHNS, CDR2 SASEGT. The CDR3 is 14 amino acids. Trimming left V 7 bases short and J 1 base short, with 13 bases between. CDR3 coding DNA: TGTGCCAGCAATCAGGGCCGATCCCAAGAGACCCAGTACTTC. Its protein is CASNQGRSQETQYF.

This chain connects TRBV29-1 to TRBJ2-1; no definite D call. Trimming removed 4 bases from V and 0 bases from J, with 16 bases in between. Germline loops: CDR1 SQVTM, CDR2 ANQGSEA. The CDR3 totals 16 residues. CDR3 DNA: TGCAGCGTTGCGGGCCTAGTGATCCGCTCCTACAATGAGCAGTTCTTC. As protein: CSVAGLVIRSYNEQFF.